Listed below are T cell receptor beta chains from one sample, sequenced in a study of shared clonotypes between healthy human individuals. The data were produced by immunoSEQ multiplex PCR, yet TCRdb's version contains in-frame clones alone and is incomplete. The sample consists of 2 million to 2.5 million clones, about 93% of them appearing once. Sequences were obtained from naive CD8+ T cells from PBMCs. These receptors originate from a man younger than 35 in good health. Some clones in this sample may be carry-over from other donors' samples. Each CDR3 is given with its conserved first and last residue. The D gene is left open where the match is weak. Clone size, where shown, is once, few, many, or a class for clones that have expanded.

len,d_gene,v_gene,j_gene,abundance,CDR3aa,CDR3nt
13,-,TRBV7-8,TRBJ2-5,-,CASSLELAETQYF,TGTGCCAGCAGCTTAGAACTCGCAGAGACCCAGTACTTC
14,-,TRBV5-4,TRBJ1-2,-,CASSSAEGVEGYTF,TGTGCCAGCAGCTCGGCCGAGGGGGTCGAAGGCTACACCTTC
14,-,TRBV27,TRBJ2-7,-,CASGLGTSPDEQYF,TGTGCCAGCGGCCTAGGGACTTCACCCGACGAGCAGTACTTC
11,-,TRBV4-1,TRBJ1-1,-,CASSLRGEAFF,TGCGCCAGCAGCCTAAGGGGAGAGGCTTTCTTT
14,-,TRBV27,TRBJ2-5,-,CASSLAVLGETQYF,TGTGCCAGCAGTTTAGCTGTTCTGGGGGAGACCCAGTACTTC
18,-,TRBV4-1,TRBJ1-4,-,CASSQVFQQPPTNEKLFF,TGCGCCAGCAGCCAAGTATTTCAGCAGCCCCCAACTAATGAAAAACTGTTTTTT
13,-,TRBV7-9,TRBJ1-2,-,CASSLGEGYGYTF,TGTGCCAGCAGCTTGGGGGAGGGCTATGGCTACACCTTC
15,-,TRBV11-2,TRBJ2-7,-,CASSLPRTTTYEQYF,TGTGCCAGCAGCTTACCCCGGACCACAACCTACGAGCAGTACTTC
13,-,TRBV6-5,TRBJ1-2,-,CASSYEQNYGYTF,TGTGCCAGCAGTTACGAACAAAACTATGGCTACACCTTC
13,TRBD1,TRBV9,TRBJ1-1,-,CASRKDRAAEAFF,TGTGCCAGCAGGAAAGACAGGGCCGCTGAAGCTTTCTTT
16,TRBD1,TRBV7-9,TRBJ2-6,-,CASSPPQGAGANVLTF,TGTGCCAGCAGCCCCCCCCAGGGGGCTGGGGCCAACGTCCTGACTTTC
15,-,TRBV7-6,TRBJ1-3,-,CASSLATISGNTIYF,TGTGCCAGCAGCTTAGCGACAATCTCTGGAAACACCATATATTTT
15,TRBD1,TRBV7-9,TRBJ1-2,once,CASKGGEGARYGYTF,TGTGCCAGCAAGGGTGGAGAGGGGGCGAGGTATGGCTACACCTTC
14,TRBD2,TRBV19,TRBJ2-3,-,CASSLGTSGDTQYF,TGTGCCAGTAGTCTCGGGACTAGCGGTGATACGCAGTATTTT
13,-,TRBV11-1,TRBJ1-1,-,CASSLPKGTEAFF,TGTGCCAGCAGCTTACCGAAGGGTACTGAAGCTTTCTTT
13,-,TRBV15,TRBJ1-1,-,CATSRVSSDEAFF,TGTGCCACCAGCAGAGTCTCGTCAGACGAAGCTTTCTTT
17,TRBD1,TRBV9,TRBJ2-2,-,CASSVELGQRNTGELFF,TGTGCCAGCAGCGTAGAATTGGGACAGAGAAACACCGGGGAGCTGTTTTTT
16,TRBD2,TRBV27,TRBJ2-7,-,CASSLGLAGGRYEQYF,TGTGCCAGCAGCCTCGGACTAGCGGGAGGACGCTACGAGCAGTACTTC